This is a list of T cell receptor beta chains from one sample in a study of cytomegalovirus exposure and HLA in healthy donors. Assay: immunoSEQ multiplex PCR; the TCRdb copy retains only in-frame clones and omits some. The sample includes a few hundred thousand clones, around 83% of them seen just once. Sequenced sample: PBMCs. These receptors came from a girl aged 10-17 years in good health and CMV-seronegative. Both conserved end residues are part of each CDR3. Not all rows give a size; the values are once, few, many and, for expanded clones, a class.

size,V,CDR3
NA,TRBV6-1,CASIQGNTYEQYF
NA,TRBV19,CASSIQGLEAFF
NA,TRBV18,CASSLNRAETAFF
NA,TRBV18,CASSRMGDRQPDTQYF
NA,TRBV7-3,CASSLGTGYVNEQFF
NA,TRBV6-5,CASSYILGSSYNEQFF
NA,TRBV25-1,CASSEFGTNTEAFF
NA,TRBV18,CASSQQESEKLFF
NA,TRBV7-2,CASSFTSGGVGELFF
once,TRBV30,CAWSVQSSYEQYF
few,TRBV7-3,CASSLGAHYEQYF
NA,TRBV27,CASSLRGGNYGYTF
NA,TRBV28,CASTSLGPQHF
few,TRBV4-3,CASSQDLEWDRASTEAFF
NA,TRBV19,CASSMGQTSSYEQYF
few,TRBV19,CASKERAGSAEAFF